The 2 T cell receptor beta chains in this list originate from one sample, sequenced in a study of control samples from healthy donors and cancer patients. Sequenced by immunoSEQ multiplex PCR; TCRdb stores in-frame clones only, minus some. The sample comprises roughly 54,000 clones, 95% to 97% of which are singletons, and around 2% rests with the top ten. Sequenced input: blood. Receptors were obtained from a woman in her twenties or thirties in good health.

The V call is TRBV29-1, the J call TRBJ2-7; 8 positions agree with TRBD2. Trimming at V came to 6 bases and at J to 6 bases, leaving 16 bases not matched to a gene. This CDR3 has 15 residues. Germline V CDR1 and CDR2: SQVTM, ANQGSEA. Here the CDR3 reads CSVLLSSGRAGEQYF. CDR3 bases: TGCAGCGTCCTACTGTCGTCCGGGAGGGCCGGCGAGCAGTACTTC.

The chain combines TRBV19 with TRBJ1-1; D not resolved. V was clipped by 7 bases and J by 2 bases, with 8 bases between them. The CDR3 loop spans 12 amino acids. From germline, CDR1 is LNHDA and CDR2 SQIVND (reference sequence). CDR3 loop: CASNPGNTEAFF. In DNA, the CDR3 is TGTGCCAGTAACCCGGGAAACACTGAAGCTTTCTTT.